The 4 T cell receptor beta chains given below trace back to one sample, sequenced in a study of T cells in Graves' hyperthyroidism and ophthalmopathy. Amplification of TCR beta CDR3 regions was performed using RNA transcripts as template. TCR CDR3 regions were first amplified by RT-PCR with HTBI primers. A single record per CDR3 protein comes from TCRdb applying MiXCR to the multiplex PCR reads. The sample lists around 600,000 distinct CDR3 sequences, approximately 15% seen once, with around 12% in the top ten. Input material: blood. Receptor source: a woman between 50 and 59 years old with Graves' ophthalmopathy.

This clonotype occurred many times. V is TRBV3-1 and J is TRBJ2-4; D tentatively reads TRBD1 or TRBD2 (5 bases each). V lost 2 bases, J lost 4 bases, and 9 bases lay in between. Germline assignment: CDR1 LGHDT and CDR2 YNNKEL (reference sequence). The CDR3 loop spans 14 amino acids. This CDR3 is CASSQRDGKNIQYF. CDR3 coding DNA: TGTGCCAGCAGCCAACGGGACGGAAAAAACATTCAGTACTTC.

This clonotype came up many times. V is TRBV24-1 and J is TRBJ2-3; tentative D call: TRBD2 (6 bases). The CDR3 is 16 amino acids. The germline V gene encodes CDR1 KGHDR and CDR2 SFDVKD. V was cut by 0 bases and J by 5 bases, with 14 bases left in between. CDR3 amino acids: CATSDLDYAGLDTQYF. CDR3 DNA: TGTGCCACCAGTGATTTGGATTATGCGGGATTAGATACGCAGTATTTT.

This clonotype was seen a few times. The chain joins TRBV13 to TRBJ2-5, with D maybe TRBD2 (6 bases). V was trimmed by 5 bases and J by 3 bases, leaving 13 bases between them. The germline V gene encodes CDR1 PRHDT and CDR2 FYEKMQ (reference sequence). The CDR3 length is 14 residues. The CDR3 DNA follows: TGTGCCAGCAGCCTAAGACTAGAGAAAGAGACCCAGTACTTC. Translation: CASSLRLEKETQYF.

In this sample, this clonotype turned up many times. The chain is built from TRBV18 and TRBJ1-5; no clear D gene. CDR1 and CDR2 (germline): KGHSH, LQKENI. V gave up 3 bases and J gave up 4 bases, with 19 bases separating them. CDR3 size: 17 residues. CDR3 DNA sequence: TGTGCCAGCTCACCGAATCTGGGTTTCTCGGGGAATCAGCCCCAGCATTTT. Its translation: CASSPNLGFSGNQPQHF.